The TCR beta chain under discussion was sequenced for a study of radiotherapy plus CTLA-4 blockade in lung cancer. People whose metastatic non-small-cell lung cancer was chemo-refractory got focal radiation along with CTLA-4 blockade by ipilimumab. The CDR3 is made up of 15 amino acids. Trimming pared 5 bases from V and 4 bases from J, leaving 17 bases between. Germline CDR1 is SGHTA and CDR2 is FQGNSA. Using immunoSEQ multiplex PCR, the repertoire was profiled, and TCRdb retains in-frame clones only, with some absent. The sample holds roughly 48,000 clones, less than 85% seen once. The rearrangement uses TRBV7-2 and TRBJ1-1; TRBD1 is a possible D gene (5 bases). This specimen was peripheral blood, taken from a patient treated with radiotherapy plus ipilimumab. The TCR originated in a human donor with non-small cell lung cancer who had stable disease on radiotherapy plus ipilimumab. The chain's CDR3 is CASSQSGEIFTEAFF. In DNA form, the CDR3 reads TGTGCCAGCAGCCAATCGGGGGAAATCTTCACTGAAGCTTTCTTT.